This T cell receptor (beta chain) was recorded in a study of technical replicates of blood from a handful of donors. Germline V gene lookup returns CDR1 KGHSH and CDR2 LQKENI. This CDR3 contains 15 residues. V dropped 6 bases and J dropped 3; count of bases not matched to a gene: 4. Clones were sequenced by immunoSEQ multiplex PCR, and TCRdb holds only the in-frame ones, with some missing. The sample yields about 89,000 clones, about 94% seen once. The source of this sequence is a human donor in good health. What was sequenced was T cells isolated from PBMCs. The chain couples TRBV18 to TRBJ2-1; 11 nucleotides line up with TRBD1. CDR3 bases: TGTGCCAGCTCGAGGGACAGGGGGTACTACAATGAGCAGTTCTTC. Its translation: CASSRDRGYYNEQFF.